This T cell receptor (beta chain) derives from a study of blood T cells in healthy people across ages. Study results and limitations: A greater number of naive CD4+ cells and higher diversity distinguished long-lived donors from aged donors.

Alongside a J-beta primer mix, a sample-barcoded 5' primer served in a second PCR lasting about 7 to 12 cycles. Via MiXCR, TCRdb re-called the 5' RACE reads, giving one row per CDR3 protein. Of more than 700,000 distinct CDR3 sequences in the sample, less than 60% were seen once. CDR3 length equals 15 residues. Looked up from germline, CDR1 is MGHRA and CDR2 is YSYEKL. The V end was cut by 6 bases, the J end by 0 bases, with 12 bases between. This clonotype has just a few counts. What it binds is unknown. All donors came from Russia, were Caucasian and healthy, and spanned ages roughly 6 to 95. Every donor provided 7.5 to 10 milliliters of peripheral blood. RNA extraction gave at least 5 micrograms of total RNA per sample.

The chain is built from TRBV4-1 and TRBJ2-1; TRBD1 is a possible D gene (6 bases). The sample taken for sequencing was blood. This TCR was sampled from a man older than 75 in good health. The CDR3 sequence: CASSYDRSSYNEQFF. CDR3 nucleotides: TGCGCCAGCAGTTACGACAGGAGCTCCTACAATGAGCAGTTCTTC.